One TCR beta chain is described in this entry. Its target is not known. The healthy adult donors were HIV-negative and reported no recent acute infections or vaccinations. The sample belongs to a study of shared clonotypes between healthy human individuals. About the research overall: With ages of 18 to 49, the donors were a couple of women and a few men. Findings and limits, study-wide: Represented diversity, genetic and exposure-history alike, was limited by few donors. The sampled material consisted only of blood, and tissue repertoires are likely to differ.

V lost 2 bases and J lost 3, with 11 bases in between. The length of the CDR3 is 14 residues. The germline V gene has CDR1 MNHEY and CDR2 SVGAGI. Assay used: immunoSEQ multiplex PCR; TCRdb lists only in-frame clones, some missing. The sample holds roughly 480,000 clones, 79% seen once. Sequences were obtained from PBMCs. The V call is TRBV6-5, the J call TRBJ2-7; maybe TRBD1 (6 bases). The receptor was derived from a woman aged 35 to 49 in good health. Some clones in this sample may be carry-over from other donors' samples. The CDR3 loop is CASSYLGHHYEQYF. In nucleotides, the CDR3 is TGTGCCAGCAGTTACCTGGGACACCACTACGAGCAGTACTTC.